This T cell receptor beta chain was sequenced during a study of T cells in Graves' hyperthyroidism and ophthalmopathy. The CDR3 regions of TCR beta were amplified from RNA transcripts. First-round RT-PCR targeting the TCR CDR3 was performed with the HTBI primer set. One entry per CDR3 protein results from TCRdb running MiXCR on the multiplex PCR reads. The sample holds 250,000 to 300,000 distinct CDR3 sequences, roughly 15% seen once. This clonotype was counted at least ten times. After removal of 6 bases from V and 4 bases from J, the junction contained 11 bases not matched to a gene. This CDR3 region has 15 residues. Germline CDR1 and CDR2: DFQATT and SNEGSKA (reference sequence).

The chain joins TRBV20-1 to TRBJ2-4; 8 bases fit TRBD2. The specimen sequenced was blood. The sequence came from a woman aged 45-65 years with Graves' hyperthyroidism that later progressed to Graves' ophthalmopathy. The CDR3 spells CSARTSGVGKNIQYF. As DNA, the CDR3 is TGCAGTGCCCGAACTAGCGGAGTAGGGAAAAACATTCAGTACTTC.